This TCR beta chain came from a study of shared clonotypes between healthy human individuals. Tens of millions of PBMCs were counted before genomic DNA extraction. This clone was picked up a small number of times. The CDR3 has 15 residues. Germline V gene lookup returns CDR1 SGHTA and CDR2 FQGNSA. V lost 2 bases and J lost 6; bases outside the gene matches: 6. Several immunoSEQ 96-well plates shared each subset's DNA, each plate a replicate. Sequencing was performed on unsorted PBMC DNA using ten immunoSEQ deep assay plates. In the authors' methods: Junction-only immunoSEQ data arrived without quality scores, meaning filtering differed. Some clones are missing from TCRdb's copy, which holds only in-frame ones; the method was immunoSEQ multiplex PCR. The D gene and trimming were derived from the DNA, and the V and J assignments and clone size from that table. The sample carries 450,000 to 600,000 clones, about four fifths recorded once.

Sequenced: PBMCs. J is TRBJ1-5 and V is TRBV7-2, with 8 bases lining up with TRBD1. The sequence came from a woman between 40 and 55 years old in good health. Some clones in this sample may be carry-over from other donors' samples. The CDR3 DNA sequence: TGTGCCAGCAGCTTACGGACAGGGCCGAGTCAGCCCCAGCATTTT. Translating gives CASSLRTGPSQPQHF.